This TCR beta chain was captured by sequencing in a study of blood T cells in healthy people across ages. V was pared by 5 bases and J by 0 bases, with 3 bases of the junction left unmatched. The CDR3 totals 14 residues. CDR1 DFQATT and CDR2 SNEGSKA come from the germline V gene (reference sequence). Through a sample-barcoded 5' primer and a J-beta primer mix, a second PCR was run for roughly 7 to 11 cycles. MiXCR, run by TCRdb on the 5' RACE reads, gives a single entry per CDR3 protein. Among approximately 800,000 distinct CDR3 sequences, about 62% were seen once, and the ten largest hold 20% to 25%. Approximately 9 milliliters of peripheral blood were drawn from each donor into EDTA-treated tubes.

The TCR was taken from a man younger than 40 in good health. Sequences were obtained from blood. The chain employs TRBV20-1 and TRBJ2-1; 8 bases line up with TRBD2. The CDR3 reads CSALLADSYNEQFF. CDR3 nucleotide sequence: TGCAGTGCTCTACTAGCGGACTCCTACAATGAGCAGTTCTTC.